This T cell receptor beta chain was profiled in a study of blood T cell repertoires in COVID-19 (TCRdb year 2020). Turning to the overall study: Samples covering the acute and convalescent phases of COVID-19 were provided by collaborators in the United States, Italy and Spain. The samples were drawn from two sources: the first 160 participants of the ongoing ImmuneRACE study, and some 1,300 subjects contributed by 6 global collaborators. The repertoires were released in a freely available public database intended as a resource for research on the immune response to SARS-CoV-2. Deeply sampled blood TCRbeta repertoires from subjects exposed to, actively infected with, or recovered from COVID-19 were included in the dataset. Where available, HLA class I and class II types were taken from metadata supplied by the sample provider and were not determined by assay-based typing. The prospective study material was composed of cDNA or gDNA derived from T cells, B-cell-depleted T cells, or PBMCs. Nearly every sample came with metadata listing a de-identified subject ID, COVID-19 status, age in years and sex. What the study reported, not specific to this receptor: Clinical and demographic metadata were provided uncurated, with the amount varying by source and participant.

V is shortened by 4 bases, J by 5 bases, and the region joining them spans 15 bases. The CDR1 and CDR2 encoded by the germline V gene (reference sequence) are SGHNT and YYREEE. The CDR3 runs 14 residues from the cysteine to the phenylalanine. Of all the DNA, just the CDR3 is kept, 42 bases in frame from base 1. The immunoSEQ Assay, a bias-controlled multiplex PCR, was used to amplify TCRbeta CDR3 regions from genomic DNA. Processing in the source paper ran as follows. The number of nucleated cells in each sample was estimated from the amplification of reference gene primers within the assay. Sequence reads were collapsed and filtered to measure the absolute abundance of every unique TCRbeta CDR3 rearrangement. For each sample, productive Simpson clonality was calculated by taking the square root of Simpson's diversity index across productive rearrangements. TCRdb holds this immuneACCESS table with in-frame rearrangements only. Some clones are missing; in checked studies, unresolved V genes explain under half, and the rest has no known cause. That table gives V, J and clone size, and the DNA gave D and trimming. The sample contains under 250,000 clones, approximately 90% of them found a single time. The top ten clonotypes cover about 3% of the sample.

Participants in the prospective study were enrolled through a virtual design, were aged about 18 to 90 years, and lived in 24 United States geographic areas. In the prospective study, participants were assigned to cohorts based on the clinical history participants reported in a screening survey and a study questionnaire. In the prospective study, mobile phlebotomists collected whole blood, serum and a nasopharyngeal or oropharyngeal swab from each participant. Participants in the prospective study had the option to provide additional blood draws and questionnaires over a roughly 2-month period. Prospective study blood samples were shipped either frozen or at room temperature before DNA extraction. Comments on this clone: Its antigen remains unidentified. The input lacks base qualities; no much larger clone sits a single base away.

Sequences were obtained from PBMCs or T cells enriched from blood (not recorded which). Recombination joined TRBV5-4 with TRBJ1-1, with the D gene uncertain. The TCR originated in a woman in her late teens or twenties in a cohort exposed to, infected with or recovered from COVID-19 (not recorded which). In nucleotide form, the sequence is TGTGCCAGCAGCCGAGGGATCGTGGAGACTGAAGCTTTCTTT. Its product reads: CASSRGIVETEAFF.